This TCR beta chain was recorded in a study of shared clonotypes between healthy human individuals (dated by TCRdb to between 2020 and 2021). Regarding the research as a whole: The cohort comprised a couple of women and a few men aged 18 to 49 years. Per donor, three plates each were used for CD4 naive and CD4 memory, two for CD8 naive, and one for CD8 memory. To estimate repertoire size and how much clonotypes are shared between individuals, the study performed deep sequencing of blood TCR repertoires from five healthy adults. Libraries were prepared and TCR repertoires were sequenced by different laboratories using diverse techniques, in order to increase sequencing depth and limit assay-specific biases. Per donor, leukapheresis produced somewhere between about 0.94 and 9.5 billion PBMCs.

CD8 naive samples were CD45RO-negative cells positively selected for CCR7, giving a CD45RA+CCR7+ population that excluded TemRA cells. Healthy HIV-negative adults with no recently reported acute infections or vaccinations were included as donors. Only Caucasian adults living in Nashville, Tennessee, USA were represented among the donors. After blood collection by leukapheresis, PBMCs were isolated using Ficoll-Histopaque density gradient centrifugation and then cryopreserved in the vapor phase of liquid nitrogen. Analytical flow cytometry was used to check the purity and quantity of every magnetically sorted T cell population. From each sorted fraction, genomic DNA was isolated and quantified by UV absorbance on a Nanodrop 2000c. Concerning this clone itself: No antigen is known for it. No per-base quality is available; no much larger clone lies one base away.

Using the deep immunoSEQ assay, multiplex PCR amplified TCR CDR3 regions from genomic DNA. Extracted genomic DNA from each cell subset was spread evenly across all wells of several immunoSEQ 96-well plates, with each plate serving as a replicate. For sorted subsets, roughly 200 ng of genomic DNA, equivalent to 25,000 to 35,000 T cell genomes, went into each replicate PCR. The purified libraries were quantified using a Qubit 3.0 fluorometer, sized with a Bioanalyzer 2100, and then quantified again using the KAPA Library Quantification kit. Every immunoSEQ 96-well plate was sequenced on a dedicated single-read 150-cycle Illumina NextSeq 550 flow cell. For the original study's pipeline: Because only junctional sequences without quality scores were contained in the immunoSEQ output, filtering matching that applied to full-length reads could not be performed. To assign V/J genes and CDR3, sequences were annotated using PyIR, a Python wrapper for IgBLAST v1.9, with IMGT germline references. Reads with weak V/J assignments (E-value above 1e-6), missing CDR3, stop codons, out-of-frame junctions, or ambiguous translated residues were removed. A V3J clonotype was defined by an identical inferred V gene, J gene, and CDR3 amino acid sequence. The percentage overlap between two repertoires was calculated by dividing the number of shared unique clonotypes by the size of the smaller repertoire. Three approaches were used to assess repertoire richness: RTK rarefaction, the Chao1 estimator, and Recon v2.1 estimates of unobserved clonotypes. OLGA was used to compute generation probabilities for all TCRbeta clonotypes that the gDNA method yielded from a few donors. Entries here come from immuneACCESS through TCRdb and include only in-frame sequences with V and J called. Some clones fail to appear in such tables; in the studies checked, an unresolved V gene covers under half of the shortfall, and the cause of the remainder is unknown. V and J calls and clone size are as listed in that table; D and trimming were resolved from the DNA. A total of approximately 720,000 clones appear in this sample, 92% of them only once. About 24% of the sample goes to the ten largest clones.

Points the paper makes about the study in general: Compared with non-shared clonotypes, the clonotypes found in all four sorted-subset donors had higher generation probabilities. Naive subsets generally had larger estimated clonotype richness than memory subsets did. Incomplete sequencing was indicated by rarefaction of sorted-subset datasets, despite the large sequencing depth. About 5% of naive CD4, 3.5% of naive CD8, around 2.3% of memory CD4, and about 0.4% of memory CD8 clonotypes were shared across several donors. Pairwise subsampling led to the expectation that sequencing depth would affect the degree of clonotype sharing among donors. Sampling was limited to blood, and TCR repertoires in tissue likely differ from TCR repertoires in blood. Because the study included only a small number of donors, the genetic and exposure-history diversity represented was limited.

CDR1 is given as DFQATT and CDR2 as SNEGSKA, both from the germline V gene (reference sequence). V drops 3 bases and J drops 9 bases, leaving 6 bases in between. Taken from cysteine to phenylalanine, the CDR3 has 10 residues. Solely the CDR3 DNA is kept, with 30 bases framed from the first base. The sequence was collected from a man in his thirties or forties in good health. The rearrangement combines TRBV20-1 with TRBJ2-1; the D gene identity is not certain. Sequencing was done on a sample of naive CD8+ T cells sorted from blood. What this sample's cell subset or site label stands for: CD45RA+CCR7+. The nucleotide sequence reads as follows: TGCAGTGCTAGGGGGATTGAGCAGTTCTTC. It translates as CSARGIEQFF.